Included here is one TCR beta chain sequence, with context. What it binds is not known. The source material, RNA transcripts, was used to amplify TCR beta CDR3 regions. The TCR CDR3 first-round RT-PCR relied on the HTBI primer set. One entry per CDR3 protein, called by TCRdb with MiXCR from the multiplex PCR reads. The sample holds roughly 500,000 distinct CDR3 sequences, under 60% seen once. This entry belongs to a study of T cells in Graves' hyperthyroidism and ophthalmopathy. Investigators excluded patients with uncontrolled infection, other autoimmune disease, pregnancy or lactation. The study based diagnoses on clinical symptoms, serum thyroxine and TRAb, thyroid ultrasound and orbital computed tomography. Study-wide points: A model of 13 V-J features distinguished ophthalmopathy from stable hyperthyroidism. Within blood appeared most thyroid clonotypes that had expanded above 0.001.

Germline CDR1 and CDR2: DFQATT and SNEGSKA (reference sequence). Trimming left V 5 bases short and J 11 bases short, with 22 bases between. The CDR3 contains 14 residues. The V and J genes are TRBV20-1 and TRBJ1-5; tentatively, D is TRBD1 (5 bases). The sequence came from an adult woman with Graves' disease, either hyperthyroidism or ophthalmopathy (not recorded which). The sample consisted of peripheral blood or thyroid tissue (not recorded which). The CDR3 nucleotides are TGCAGTGCTCTTATAACCCTGGGACGGGAGACCCAGCATTTT. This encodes CSALITLGRETQHF.